Listed here is a single TCR beta chain. Its antigen is unknown. Sequence at one end of the junction differs from germline and may be a read error. In the source study's methods: Researchers built a distant-metastasis classifier for papillary thyroid cancer that drew on CDR3 differences across clinicopathological groups. TCRdb re-processed the PCR reads through MiXCR. TCRdb, not the original authors, processed these V and J calls. Altogether around 42,000 clones are present, 12% being singletons, with the ten largest covering 9% to 10%. This sample was included in a study of metastatic and nonmetastatic thyroid tumors. On the study more broadly: Repertoire comparisons spanned blood and tumor or nodule tissue from malignant and benign thyroid patients.

Study-wide results and limits: Within blood and tumor, benign nodules reportedly had significantly lower TCR beta diversity than malignant thyroid tumors did.

Every patient was untreated before thyroid surgery. CDR1 and CDR2 (germline): MNHEY, SMNVEV (reference sequence). CDR3 length: 16 amino acids. This clonotype originated in a male donor with papillary thyroid cancer or a benign thyroid nodule (not recorded which). Some clones in this sample may be carry-over from other donors' samples. The chain recombines TRBV27 with TRBJ2-2; 11 bases match TRBD2. Sequencing was done on a sample of blood. In DNA form, the CDR3 reads TGTGCCTGCAGCTGGACTAGCGGGCTCCTAGCCGGGGAGCTGTTTTTT. Translating gives CACSWTSGLLAGELFF.